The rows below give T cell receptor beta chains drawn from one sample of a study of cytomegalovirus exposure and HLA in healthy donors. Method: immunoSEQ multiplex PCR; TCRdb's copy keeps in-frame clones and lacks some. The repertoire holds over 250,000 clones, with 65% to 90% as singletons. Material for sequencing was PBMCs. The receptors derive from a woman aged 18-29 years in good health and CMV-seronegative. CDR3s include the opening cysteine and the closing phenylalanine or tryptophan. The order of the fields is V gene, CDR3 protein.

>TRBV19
CASSQWDTRELFF
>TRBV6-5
CASTLHDRAGYGYTF
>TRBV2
CASIEEGTENYGYTF
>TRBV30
CAYRGGTGIQPQHF
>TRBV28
CASSPTTGPNYGYTF
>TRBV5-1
CASSDRTSGITDTQYF
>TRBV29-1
CSVSTGELFF
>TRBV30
CAWSGLRPGTGSNQPQHF
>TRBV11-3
CASSSRGYEQYF
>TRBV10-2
CASSVERTGELFF
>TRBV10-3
CAITTGRIDSYNEQFF
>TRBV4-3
CASSQDSSQETQYF
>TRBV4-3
CASSQDPGGPSNQPQHF
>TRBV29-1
CSAGIGFNYEQYF
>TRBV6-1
CASSDMLASGIYEQYF
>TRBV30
CAWTPPPSGSYEQYF
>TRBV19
CASSLPLGTTKNEQFF
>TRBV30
CAWSGQGDTGELFF
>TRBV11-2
CASSSGTGGGEKLFF
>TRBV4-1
CASSPWTGPRRGGGYTF
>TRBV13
CASSLGGLASSTDTQYF
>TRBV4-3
CASSQDRGGTIYF
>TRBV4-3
CASSQGMRQGSQPQHF
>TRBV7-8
CASSFSGQGGTEAFF
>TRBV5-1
CASSLGRRGEQYF
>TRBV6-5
CASSYSLVFSYNEQFF
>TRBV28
CASSLADRGYTF
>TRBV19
CASSMGGLSYNEQFF
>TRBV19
CASSLDAGGGDGYTF
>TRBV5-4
CASSLRGAYEQYF
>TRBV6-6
CASSLRLITNYGYTF
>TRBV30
CAWSAQAGLGYEQYF
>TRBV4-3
CASSQDRAGPVGPQHF
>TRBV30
CAWGGGQTLSF
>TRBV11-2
CASRGLTGEPYGYTF
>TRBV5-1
CASSLAVEFTEAFF
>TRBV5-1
CASSTVGLQETQYF
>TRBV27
CASSRGTSGSTDTQYF
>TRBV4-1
CASSLEQGPGTEAFF
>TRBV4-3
CASSQDTAEHLNTEAFF
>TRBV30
CAWSVIGGEQFF
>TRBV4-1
CASSPGTGGYEQFF
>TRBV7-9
CASSLGTPTGGYTF
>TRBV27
CASQRGLAGEQYF
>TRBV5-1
CASSLKGTGTPNEQFF
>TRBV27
CASSLSTNEQFF
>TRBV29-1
CSVAGVHEQYF
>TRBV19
CASSIGGRAGVYEQYF
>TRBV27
CASSPFPLNRERNQPQHF
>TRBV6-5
CASSYSGLAGVEQFF
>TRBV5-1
CASSLTFRDTNYGYTF
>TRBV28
CASSETGADTQYF
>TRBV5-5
CASSPGQGSYEQYF
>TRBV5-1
CASSLGGQERDTQYF
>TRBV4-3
CASSQDRERGTNEQYF
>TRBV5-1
CASSLTGGFGNTIYF
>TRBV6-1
CASSEDLWQVQETQYF
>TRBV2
CAIFPGTNNYGYTF